Sequencing of this T cell receptor beta chain was carried out in a study of molecular identifiers for immune sequencing clone quantification. Study findings and constraints: More than 97% of effector molecules, versus under 1% of naive-cell molecules, belonged to clones above 20 RNA copies. Identical barcode-sharing TCR molecules could lead to underestimated sizes for highly expanded clones. Among 900,000 to 1,000,000 naive cells, spiked Jurkat TCR RNA from a single cell was reportedly detectable.

Previously described methods and listed TCR primers were used for bulk TCR libraries. Using its own MiXCR run on the PCR reads, TCRdb lists one record per CDR3 protein. The table lists roughly 630,000 distinct CDR3 sequences, 25% of them singletons. As concerns this clonotype: Antigen specificity is unknown.

V dropped 5 bases and J dropped 0; count of bases not matched to a gene: 6. The CDR3 consists of 15 residues. Looked up from germline, CDR1 is LNHDA and CDR2 is SQIVND (reference sequence). The V and J genes are TRBV19 and TRBJ2-5, with 7 bases aligning to TRBD1. The clonotype comes from a human donor in good health. Some libraries in this study had Jurkat cell RNA spiked in. The sequencing sample was made of naive CD8+ T cells from blood, with Jurkat cell RNA spiked in. Subset reported: FACS-sorted CD8+CD4-CCR7+CD45RA+ naive T cells. In nucleotides, the CDR3 is TGTGCCAGTAGTTGGGGGACAGTGGACCAAGAGACCCAGTACTTC. Translating gives CASSWGTVDQETQYF.